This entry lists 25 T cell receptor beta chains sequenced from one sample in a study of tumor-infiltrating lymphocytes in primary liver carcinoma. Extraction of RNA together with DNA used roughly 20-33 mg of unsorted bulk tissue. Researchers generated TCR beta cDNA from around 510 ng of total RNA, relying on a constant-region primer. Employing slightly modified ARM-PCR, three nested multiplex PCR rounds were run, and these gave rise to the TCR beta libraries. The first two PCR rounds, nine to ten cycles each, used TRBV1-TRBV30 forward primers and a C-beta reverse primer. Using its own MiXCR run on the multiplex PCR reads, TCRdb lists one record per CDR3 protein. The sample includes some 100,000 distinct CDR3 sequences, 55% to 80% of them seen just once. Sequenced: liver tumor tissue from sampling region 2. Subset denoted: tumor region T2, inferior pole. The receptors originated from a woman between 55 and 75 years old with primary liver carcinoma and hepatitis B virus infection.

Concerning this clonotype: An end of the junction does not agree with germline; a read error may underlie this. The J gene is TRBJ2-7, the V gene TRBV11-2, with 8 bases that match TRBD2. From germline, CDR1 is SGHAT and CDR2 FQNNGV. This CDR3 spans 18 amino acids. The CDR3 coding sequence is TGTGCCAGCCGCTTAGATTGGATCAGTCTAGCGGGTCCCTACGAGCAATACTTC. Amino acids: CASRLDWISLAGPYEQYF.

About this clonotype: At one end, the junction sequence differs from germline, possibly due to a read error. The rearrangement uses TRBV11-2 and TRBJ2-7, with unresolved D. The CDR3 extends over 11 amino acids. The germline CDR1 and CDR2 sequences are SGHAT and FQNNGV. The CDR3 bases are TGTACCAGCAGCCAAGGGTGGTGGCAGTGCTTC. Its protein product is CTSSQGWWQCF.

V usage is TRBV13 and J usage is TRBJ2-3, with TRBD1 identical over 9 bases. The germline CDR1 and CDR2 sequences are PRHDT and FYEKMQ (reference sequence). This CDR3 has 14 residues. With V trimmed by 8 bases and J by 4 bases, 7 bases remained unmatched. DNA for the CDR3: TGTGCCAGCGGCTCCAGGACAGGGGCAGATACGCAGTATTTT. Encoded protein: CASGSRTGADTQYF.

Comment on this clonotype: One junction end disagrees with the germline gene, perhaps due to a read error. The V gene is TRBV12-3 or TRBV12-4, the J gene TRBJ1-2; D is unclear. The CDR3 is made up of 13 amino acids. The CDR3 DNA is TGTGCCAGCAGAAGAGGGATAGACTATGTCTACACCTTC. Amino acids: CASRRGIDYVYTF.

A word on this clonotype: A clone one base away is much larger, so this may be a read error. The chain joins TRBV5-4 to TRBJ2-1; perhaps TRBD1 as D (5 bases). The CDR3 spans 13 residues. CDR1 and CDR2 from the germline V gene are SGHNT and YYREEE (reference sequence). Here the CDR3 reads CADSPDSTAPIGF. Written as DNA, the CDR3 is TGTGCCGACAGCCCCGACAGTACAGCCCCGATTGGGTTC.

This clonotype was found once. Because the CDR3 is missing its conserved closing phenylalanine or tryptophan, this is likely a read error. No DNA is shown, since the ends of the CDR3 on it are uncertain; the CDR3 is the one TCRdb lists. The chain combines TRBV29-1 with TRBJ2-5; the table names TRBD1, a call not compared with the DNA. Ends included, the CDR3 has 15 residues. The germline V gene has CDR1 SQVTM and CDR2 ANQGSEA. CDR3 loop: CSVEGPTGSTETQCS.

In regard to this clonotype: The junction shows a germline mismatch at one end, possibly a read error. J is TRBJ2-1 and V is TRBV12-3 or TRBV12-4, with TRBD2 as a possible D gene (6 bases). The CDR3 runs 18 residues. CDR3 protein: CTSSPGLAGSSSYNEQFF. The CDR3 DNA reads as TGTACCAGCAGTCCCGGACTTGCGGGGTCAAGCTCCTACAATGAGCAGTTCTTC.

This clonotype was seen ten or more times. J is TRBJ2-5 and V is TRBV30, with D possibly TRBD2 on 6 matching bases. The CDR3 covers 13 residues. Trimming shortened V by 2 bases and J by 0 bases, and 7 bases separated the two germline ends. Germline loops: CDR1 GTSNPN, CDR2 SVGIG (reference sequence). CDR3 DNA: TGTGCCTGGAGTTCTAGCGACCAAGAGACCCAGTACTTC. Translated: CAWSSSDQETQYF.

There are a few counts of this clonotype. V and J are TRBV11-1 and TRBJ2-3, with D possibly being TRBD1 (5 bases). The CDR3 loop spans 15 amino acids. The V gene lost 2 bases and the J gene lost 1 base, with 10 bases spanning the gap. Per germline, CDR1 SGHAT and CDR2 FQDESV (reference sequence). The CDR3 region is CASSLRQSGTDTQYF. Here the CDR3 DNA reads TGTGCCAGCAGCTTACGACAGTCAGGCACAGATACGCAGTATTTT.

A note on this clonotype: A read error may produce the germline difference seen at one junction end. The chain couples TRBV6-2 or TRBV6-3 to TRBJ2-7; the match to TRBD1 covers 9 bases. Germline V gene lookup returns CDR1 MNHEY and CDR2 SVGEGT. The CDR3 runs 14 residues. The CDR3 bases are TGTGTCAGCAAACAAGGACAGGGGCTCAACGAGCAGTACTTC. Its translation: CVSKQGQGLNEQYF.

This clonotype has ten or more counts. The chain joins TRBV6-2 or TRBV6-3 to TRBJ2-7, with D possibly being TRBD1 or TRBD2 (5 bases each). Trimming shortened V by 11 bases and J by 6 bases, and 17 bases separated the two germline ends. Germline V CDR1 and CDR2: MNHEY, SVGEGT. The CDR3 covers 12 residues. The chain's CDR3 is CASSGTPREQYF. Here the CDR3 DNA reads TGTGCCTCCTCCGGGACCCCCCGCGAGCAGTACTTC.

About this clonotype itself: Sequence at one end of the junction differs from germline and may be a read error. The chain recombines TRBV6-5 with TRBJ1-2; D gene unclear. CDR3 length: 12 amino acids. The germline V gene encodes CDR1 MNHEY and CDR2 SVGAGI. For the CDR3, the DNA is TGTGCAAGCAGTTACTCAGGCTATAGCTACACCTTC. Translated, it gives CASSYSGYSYTF.

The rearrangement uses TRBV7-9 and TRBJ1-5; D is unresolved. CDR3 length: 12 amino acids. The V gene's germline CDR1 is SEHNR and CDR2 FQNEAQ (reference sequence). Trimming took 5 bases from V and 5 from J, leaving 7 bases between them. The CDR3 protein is CASSLGYQPQHF. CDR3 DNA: TGTGCCAGCAGCCTCGGATATCAGCCCCAGCATTTT. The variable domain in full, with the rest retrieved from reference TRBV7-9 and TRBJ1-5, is DTGVSQNPRHKITKRGQNVTFRCDPISEHNRLYWYRQTLGQGPEFLTYFQNEAQLEKSRLLSDRFSAERPKGSFSTLEIQRTEQGDSAMYLCASSLGYQPQHFGDGTRLSIL.

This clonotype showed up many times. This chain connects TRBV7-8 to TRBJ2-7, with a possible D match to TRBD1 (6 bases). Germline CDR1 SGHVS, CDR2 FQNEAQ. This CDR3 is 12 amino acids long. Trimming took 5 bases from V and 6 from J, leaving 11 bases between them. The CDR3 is CASSPGQLEQYF. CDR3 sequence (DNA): TGTGCCAGCAGCCCCGGACAGCTCGAGCAGTACTTC.

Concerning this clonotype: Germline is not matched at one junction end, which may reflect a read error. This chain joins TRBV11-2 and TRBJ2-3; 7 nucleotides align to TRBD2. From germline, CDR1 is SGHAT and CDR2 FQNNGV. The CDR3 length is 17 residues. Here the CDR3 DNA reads TGTGCCAACAGCTTGGGGGGACTAACGTACACGTCAGATGCGCAGTATTTT. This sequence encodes CANSLGGLTYTSDAQYF.

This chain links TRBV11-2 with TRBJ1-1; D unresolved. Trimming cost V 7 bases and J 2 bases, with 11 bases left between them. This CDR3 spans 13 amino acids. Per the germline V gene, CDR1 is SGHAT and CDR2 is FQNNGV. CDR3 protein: CASILGLNTEAFF. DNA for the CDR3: TGTGCCAGCATCCTCGGTCTTAACACTGAAGCTTTCTTT.

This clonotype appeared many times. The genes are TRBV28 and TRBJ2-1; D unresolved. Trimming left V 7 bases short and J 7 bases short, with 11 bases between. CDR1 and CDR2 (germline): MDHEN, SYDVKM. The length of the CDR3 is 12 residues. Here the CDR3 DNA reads TGTGCCAGCAAAGAGAACCAGAATGAGCAGTTCTTC. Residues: CASKENQNEQFF.

Here the CDR3 reads CASSSLRGSYNEQFF. As DNA, the CDR3 is TGCGCCAGCAGCTCCCTACGCGGGAGTTACAATGAGCAGTTCTTC. This rearrangement joins TRBV5-1 to TRBJ2-1; 7 bases are shared with TRBD2. Germline values: CDR1 SGHRS, CDR2 YFSETQ. V shed 3 bases, J shed 4 bases, and the junction held 7 bases outside the gene matches. This CDR3 has 15 amino acids. Combining the CDR3 with reference TRBV5-1 and TRBJ2-1 gives the whole variable domain KAGVTQTPRYLIKTRGQQVTLSCSPISGHRSVSWYQQTPGQGLQFLFEYFSETQRNKGNFPGRFSGRQFSNSRSEMNVSTLELGDSALYLCASSSLRGSYNEQFFGPGTRLTVL.

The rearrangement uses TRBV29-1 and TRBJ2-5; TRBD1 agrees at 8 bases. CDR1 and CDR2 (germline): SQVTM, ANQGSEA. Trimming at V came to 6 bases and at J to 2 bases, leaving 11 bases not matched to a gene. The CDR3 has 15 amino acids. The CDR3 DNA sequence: TGCAGCGTAACCACAGGGGGGATTGCTCAAGAGACCCAGTACTTC. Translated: CSVTTGGIAQETQYF.

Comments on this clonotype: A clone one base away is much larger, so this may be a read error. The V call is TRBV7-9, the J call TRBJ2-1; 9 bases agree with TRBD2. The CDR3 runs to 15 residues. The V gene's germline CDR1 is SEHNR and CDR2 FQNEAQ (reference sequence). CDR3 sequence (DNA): TGTGCCGGCAGCCGTAATAGCGGGGGCTACAATGAGCAGTTCTTC. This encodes CAGSRNSGGYNEQFF.

CDR3 protein: CGSSQESRDYEQYF. CDR3 coding DNA: TGCGGCAGTAGCCAAGAGAGCAGGGACTACGAGCAGTACTTC. V usage is TRBV4-1 and J usage is TRBJ2-7; perhaps TRBD1 as D (5 bases). Germline CDR1 is MGHRA and CDR2 is YSYEKL. This CDR3 region has 14 residues.

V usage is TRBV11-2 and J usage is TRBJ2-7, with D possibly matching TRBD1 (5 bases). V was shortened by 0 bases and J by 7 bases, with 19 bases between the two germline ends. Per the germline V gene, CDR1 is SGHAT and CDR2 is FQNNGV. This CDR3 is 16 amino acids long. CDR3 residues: CASSLDGASRGDEQYF. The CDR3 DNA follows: TGTGCCAGCAGCTTAGATGGGGCCAGCCGCGGCGATGAGCAGTACTTC. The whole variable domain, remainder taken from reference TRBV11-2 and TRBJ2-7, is EAGVAQSPRYKIIEKRQSVAFWCNPISGHATLYWYQQILGQGPKLLIQFQNNGVVDDSQLPKDRFSAERLKGVDSTLKIQPAKLEDSAVYLCASSLDGASRGDEQYFGPGTRLTVT.

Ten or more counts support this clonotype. CDR3 amino acids: CATGTSGGLDGEQFF. DNA for the CDR3: TGCGCCACCGGGACTAGCGGGGGCCTTGACGGTGAGCAGTTCTTC. V gene TRBV5-1 combines with J gene TRBJ2-1; 14 nucleotides align to TRBD2. In germline, CDR1 is SGHRS, CDR2 YFSETQ. CDR3 length: 15 amino acids. After removal of 9 bases from V and 9 bases from J, the junction contained 11 bases not matched to a gene.

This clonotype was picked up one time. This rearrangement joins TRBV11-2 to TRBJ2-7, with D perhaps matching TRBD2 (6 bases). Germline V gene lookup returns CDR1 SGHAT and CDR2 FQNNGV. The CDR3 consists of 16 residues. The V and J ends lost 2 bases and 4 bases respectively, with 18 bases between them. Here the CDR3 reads CASSLPSGVGGYEQYF. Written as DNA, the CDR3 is TGTGCCAGCAGCTTACCGTCGGGGGTAGGAGGTTACGAGCAGTACTTC.

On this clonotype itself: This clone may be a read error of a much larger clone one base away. In DNA, the CDR3 is TGCGCCAGCAGCTTGGCCGGCGGGACATGGACCGGGGAGCCGTTTTTT. It codes for CASSLAGGTWTGEPFF. This chain uses TRBV5-1 with TRBJ2-2; D might be TRBD1 or TRBD2, each matching 6 bases. Germline V CDR1 and CDR2: SGHRS, YFSETQ. The CDR3 is 16 residues long. Variable domain in full (rest from reference TRBV5-1 and TRBJ2-2): KAGVTQTPRYLIKTRGQQVTLSCSPISGHRSVSWYQQTPGQGLQFLFEYFSETQRNKGNFPGRFSGRQFSNSRSEMNVSTLELGDSALYLCASSLAGGTWTGEPFFGEGSRLTVL.